Following are 25 T cell receptor beta chains from one sample sequenced in a study of CD8 T cells in Susac syndrome. Random hexamers primed reverse transcription of about 0.45 to 1 ug RNA. TCRdb used MiXCR to reprocess the immunoSEQ multiplex PCR reads, holding one entry per CDR3 protein. The table has roughly 89,000 distinct CDR3 sequences, around 96% seen once. Sequencing was carried out using CD8+ T cells from PBMCs. The receptor source for this set is a human donor with Susac syndrome.

The rearrangement joins TRBV4-3 to TRBJ1-5; D gene uncertain. The CDR3 runs to 14 residues. Trimming left V 1 base short and J 5 bases short, with 9 bases between. Germline-derived CDR1 and CDR2 are LGHNA and YSLEER. CDR3 region: CASSQGRNDQPQHF. The CDR3 nucleotides read TGCGCCAGCAGCCAAGGGAGGAACGATCAGCCCCAGCATTTT.

The V gene is TRBV29-1, the J gene TRBJ1-1, with unresolved D. V gave up 6 bases and J gave up 2 bases, with 10 bases separating them. Germline values: CDR1 SQVTM, CDR2 ANQGSEA. The CDR3 runs to 12 residues. CDR3 residues: CSVLGTNTEAFF. The CDR3 nucleotides read TGCAGCGTACTTGGCACTAACACTGAAGCTTTCTTT.

The rearrangement links TRBV20-1 to TRBJ2-1, with 13 bases lining up with TRBD2. Germline V gene data show CDR1 as DFQATT and CDR2 as SNEGSKA (reference sequence). The CDR3 has 14 amino acids. With 6 bases clipped from V and 10 bases from J, the junction kept 9 bases outside the gene matches. Here the CDR3 reads CSATTSGGAWEQFF. DNA of the CDR3: TGCAGTGCAACCACTAGCGGGGGGGCATGGGAGCAGTTCTTC.

J is TRBJ1-5 and V is TRBV30, with 7 bases lining up with TRBD1. Losses at the gene ends were 1 base for V and 4 bases for J; bases not matched to a gene: 4. The CDR3 covers 14 residues. Germline lookup yields CDR1 GTSNPN and CDR2 SVGIG (reference sequence). The CDR3 nucleotides read TGTGCCTGGAGTGGGGGACAGTCGAATCAGCCCCAGCATTTT. As protein: CAWSGGQSNQPQHF.

The chain uses TRBV11-1 and TRBJ2-7, with 10 bases fitting TRBD1. The trim removed 2 bases at V and 5 bases at J, leaving 6 bases unmatched. The CDR3 spans 15 residues. Germline CDR1 is SGHAT and CDR2 is FQDESV (reference sequence). CDR3 sequence: CASSLSGQGTHEQYF. The CDR3 DNA follows: TGTGCCAGCAGCTTATCGGGACAGGGGACCCACGAGCAGTACTTC.

The chain links TRBV25-1 to TRBJ1-5; D not resolved. V dropped 3 bases and J dropped 8 bases, with 14 bases sitting between them. The CDR3 length is 14 residues. Per the germline V gene, CDR1 is MGHDK and CDR2 is SYGVNS. CDR3 amino acids: CASSEGGVEEPQHF. The CDR3, as DNA: TGTGCCAGCAGTGAGGGCGGGGTGGAAGAGCCCCAGCATTTT. Looking up the rest from reference TRBV25-1 and TRBJ1-5 gives the full variable domain: EADIYQTPRYLVIGTGKKITLECSQTMGHDKMYWYQQDPGMELHLIHYSYGVNSTEKGDLSSESTVSRIRTEHFPLTLESARPSHTSQYLCASSEGGVEEPQHFGDGTRLSIL.

This chain links TRBV9 with TRBJ2-2; TRBD2 matches at 7 bases. V gave up 2 bases and J gave up 4 bases; unmatched junction bases: 5. CDR1 is SGDLS and CDR2 is YYNGEE in the germline V gene. The CDR3 runs to 15 residues. CDR3 sequence reads: CASSVGDYRTGELFF. The CDR3 DNA sequence: TGTGCCAGCAGCGTCGGGGACTACCGCACCGGGGAGCTGTTTTTT.

This chain uses TRBV5-1 with TRBJ1-1; no firm D call. V was shortened by 3 bases and J by 1 base, with 10 bases between the two germline ends. Germline V gene lookup returns CDR1 SGHRS and CDR2 YFSETQ. The CDR3 sequence is 14 residues long. DNA for the CDR3: TGCGCCAGCAGCTGGAGGACTGGGAACACTGAAGCTTTCTTT. As protein: CASSWRTGNTEAFF.

The chain couples TRBV18 to TRBJ2-3; D remains ambiguous. The CDR3 has 15 amino acids. Germline values: CDR1 KGHSH, CDR2 LQKENI. The germline V and J ends were trimmed by 0 bases and 4 bases, with 11 bases remaining between them. The CDR3 sequence is CASSPPAPSPDTQYF. Written as DNA, the CDR3 is TGTGCCAGCTCACCACCCGCCCCCTCCCCAGATACGCAGTATTTT. Looking up the rest from reference TRBV18 and TRBJ2-3 gives the full variable domain: NAGVMQNPRHLVRRRGQEARLRCSPMKGHSHVYWYRQLPEEGLKFMVYLQKENIIDESGMPKERFSAEFPKEGPSILRIQQVVRGDSAAYFCASSPPAPSPDTQYFGPGTRLTVL.

This sequence joins TRBV30 and TRBJ2-1, with 12 bases lining up with TRBD2. The CDR3 has 14 residues. J was trimmed by 9 bases and V by 1 base; bases with no gene match: 4. CDR1 and CDR2 (germline): GTSNPN, SVGIG (reference sequence). CDR3 residues: CAWSETSGGGEQFF. CDR3 in DNA: TGTGCCTGGAGTGAGACTAGCGGGGGAGGTGAGCAGTTCTTC.

This CDR3 reads CSASGGRSLSGNTIYF. As DNA, the CDR3 is TGCAGTGCTAGTGGGGGACGTTCCCTCTCTGGAAACACCATATATTTT. V gene TRBV20-1 combines with J gene TRBJ1-3; tentatively, D is TRBD1 (5 bases). CDR1 is DFQATT and CDR2 is SNEGSKA in the germline V gene (reference sequence). Between the trimmed V and J ends, which lost 3 bases and 0 bases, there was a span of 15 bases. The CDR3 contains 16 residues.

This clonotype has more than one count but fewer than ten. The chain links TRBV9 to TRBJ2-1, with D hard to call. Germline loops: CDR1 SGDLS, CDR2 YYNGEE. The CDR3 sequence is 12 residues long. V lost 4 bases and J 5 bases, leaving 7 bases between the germline ends. Written as DNA, the CDR3 is TGTGCCAGCAGCTTGGGCGACAATGAGCAGTTCTTC. It yields the protein CASSLGDNEQFF. Together with reference TRBV9 and TRBJ2-1, the CDR3 gives the full variable domain: DSGVTQTPKHLITATGQRVTLRCSPRSGDLSVYWYQQSLDQGLQFLIQYYNGEERAKGNILERFSAQQFPDLHSELNLSSLELGDSALYFCASSLGDNEQFFGPGTRLTVL.

This chain connects TRBV20-1 to TRBJ1-2; D gene uncertain. Trimming pared 1 base from V and 6 bases from J, leaving 18 bases between. The V gene's germline CDR1 is DFQATT and CDR2 SNEGSKA (reference sequence). The CDR3 has 15 amino acids. The CDR3 DNA follows: TGCAGTGCTAGAGCCCCAACTCGGACGGAGAATGGCTACACCTTC. Translating it yields CSARAPTRTENGYTF.

The V call is TRBV6-5, the J call TRBJ1-1; D is possibly TRBD1 (5 bases). The germline CDR1 and CDR2 sequences are MNHEY and SVGAGI. The V end lost 6 bases, the J end lost 0 bases, and 11 bases lay between the germline ends. This CDR3 comprises 14 residues. The CDR3: CASSRGRVNTEAFF. DNA for the CDR3: TGTGCCAGCAGCCGGGGACGGGTGAACACTGAAGCTTTCTTT.

The chain couples TRBV11-2 to TRBJ2-5, with 7 positions matching TRBD2. The CDR3 sequence is 13 residues long. Germline CDR1 SGHAT, CDR2 FQNNGV. V trimming: 7 bases; J trimming: 7 bases; junction bases outside the gene matches: 9. CDR3 sequence: CASTTTSSMTQYF. CDR3 DNA sequence: TGTGCCAGCACCACGACTAGCAGTATGACCCAGTACTTC.

This rearrangement joins TRBV5-5 to TRBJ2-3; 12 bases are a match to TRBD2. CDR1 and CDR2 (germline): SGHKS, YYEKEE (reference sequence). V gave up 3 bases and J gave up 2 bases; unmatched junction bases: 7. The CDR3 has 17 residues. CDR3 in amino acids: CASSSLRTSGDTDTQYF. The CDR3 DNA is TGTGCCAGCAGCTCTCTACGGACTAGCGGGGACACAGATACGCAGTATTTT.

The chain joins TRBV7-9 to TRBJ1-2; TRBD1 matches at 7 bases. The J segment lost 1 base and the V segment lost 5 bases, leaving 7 bases of the junction unmatched. Germline lookup yields CDR1 SEHNR and CDR2 FQNEAQ (reference sequence). The CDR3 is 15 residues long. The CDR3 coding sequence is TGTGCCAGCAGCCCCTCGACAGGGTTTAACTATGGCTACACCTTC. It yields the protein CASSPSTGFNYGYTF.

The gene calls are TRBV20-1 and TRBJ2-5, with D unclear. In germline, CDR1 is DFQATT, CDR2 SNEGSKA (reference sequence). The V end lost 2 bases, the J end lost 4 bases, and 20 bases lay between the germline ends. The CDR3 has 16 residues. The chain's CDR3 is CSARLDLIGLVETQYF. The CDR3 DNA reads as TGCAGTGCTAGACTAGATCTAATAGGGCTGGTAGAGACCCAGTACTTC.

V and J are TRBV20-1 and TRBJ2-5; D is unclear. The germline V and J ends were trimmed by 0 bases and 4 bases, with 15 bases remaining between them. The CDR3 has 15 amino acids. CDR1 and CDR2 from the germline V gene are DFQATT and SNEGSKA (reference sequence). This chain's CDR3 is CSARDGAAVGETQYF. The CDR3 region has the DNA TGCAGTGCTAGAGATGGCGCCGCCGTAGGAGAGACCCAGTACTTC.

This clonotype was observed once. V is TRBV20-1 and J is TRBJ1-2; 8 bases line up with TRBD1. Looked up from germline, CDR1 is DFQATT and CDR2 is SNEGSKA (reference sequence). V trimming: 3 bases; J trimming: 7 bases; junction bases outside the gene matches: 10. The CDR3 extends over 14 amino acids. CDR3: CSASSTGVRGGYTF. In DNA, the CDR3 is TGCAGTGCTAGTTCGACAGGGGTACGAGGTGGCTACACCTTC.

The rearrangement links TRBV5-5 to TRBJ1-5; TRBD1 matches 7 bases. Germline CDR1 and CDR2: SGHKS and YYEKEE (reference sequence). The CDR3 length is 16 residues. V gave up 4 bases and J gave up 1 base; unmatched junction bases: 8. Here the CDR3 DNA reads TGTGCCAGCAGCCCCGACAGGGTAGGAAGCAATCAGCCCCAGCATTTT. It encodes CASSPDRVGSNQPQHF.

J is TRBJ2-3 and V is TRBV7-2; TRBD2 agrees at 8 bases. This CDR3 contains 15 residues. V lost 5 bases to trimming and J lost 6 bases; unmatched junction nucleotides: 10. From germline, CDR1 is SGHTA and CDR2 FQGNSA. In DNA, the CDR3 is TGTGCCAGCAGCAGTAGCGGGACCCGCGGGGATACGCAGTATTTT. Translation: CASSSSGTRGDTQYF.

CDR3 sequence reads: CASSQERGGKHYEQYF. CDR3 in DNA: TGTGCCAGCAGCCAAGAGAGGGGGGGCAAACACTACGAGCAGTACTTC. The gene calls are TRBV4-2 and TRBJ2-7, with D maybe TRBD2 (7 bases). The CDR3 length is 16 residues. Germline values: CDR1 LGHNA, CDR2 YNFKEQ. The ends were cut back, 0 bases at V and 3 bases at J, with 15 bases in the middle.

The gene calls are TRBV5-6 and TRBJ1-5; D call uncertain. The V end was cut by 0 bases, the J end by 3 bases, with 19 bases between. In germline, CDR1 is SGHDT, CDR2 YYEEEE. The CDR3 contains 18 residues. CDR3 sequence (DNA): TGTGCCAGCAGCTTGGGGGCCTGGGGTACGTTGGTCAATCAGCCCCAGCATTTT. The encoded protein is CASSLGAWGTLVNQPQHF.

The chain uses TRBV30 and TRBJ2-3; 15 bases align to TRBD2. The CDR3 has 14 residues. Germline V CDR1 and CDR2: GTSNPN, SVGIG (reference sequence). The J segment lost 4 bases and the V segment lost 7 bases, leaving 3 bases of the junction unmatched. This CDR3 reads CAYGLAGGADTQYF. CDR3 nucleotides: TGTGCCTATGGACTAGCGGGGGGGGCAGATACGCAGTATTTT.